This paragraph reports one T cell receptor (beta chain). Using immunoSEQ multiplex PCR, the repertoire was profiled, and TCRdb retains in-frame clones only, with some absent. This table has roughly 70,000 clones, roughly nine tenths appearing once. Trimming pared 3 bases from V and 5 bases from J, leaving 8 bases between. CDR3 length: 14 residues. Germline CDR1 reads SEHNR; CDR2 reads FQNEAQ (reference sequence). This sample stems from a study of T cell responses to AZD1222 COVID-19 vaccine. This receptor was taken from an adult in good health. This chain links TRBV7-9 with TRBJ1-6, with D unclear. The starting material was peripheral blood, obtained on day 0 of AZD1222 vaccination. The CDR3, as DNA: TGTGCCAGCAGCTTTGACCCTGATAATTCACCCCTCCACTTT. This encodes CASSFDPDNSPLHF.